The 22 T cell receptor beta chains below all came from one sample that was sequenced in a study of OX40 agonist ivuxolimab in advanced cancers. Library preparation employed the immunoSEQ multiplex PCR assay. Sourced from immuneACCESS, this table was stored by TCRdb with only in-frame sequences that have V and J called. A share of the clones is absent; for the studies checked, an unresolved V gene accounts for under half, and the remainder has no known explanation. This sample gives approximately 59,000 clones in total; 85% of them show up just once. Of the sample, 3.5% to 4% is held by the ten largest clones. Sequenced material: CD4+ or CD8+ T cells sorted from blood, taken in a trial of the OX40 agonist ivuxolimab. The receptor set was obtained from an adult with an advanced solid tumor such as melanoma, head and neck, liver or kidney cancer.

The rearrangement joins TRBV7-6 to TRBJ2-5; no firm D call. CDR3 size: 12 residues. Looked up from germline, CDR1 is SGHVS and CDR2 is FNYEAQ. Trimming left V 7 bases short and J 5 bases short, with 11 bases between. CDR3 in DNA: TGTGCCAGCACCGCAACTTTGGAGACCCAGTACTTC. Protein: CASTATLETQYF.

The chain couples TRBV19 to TRBJ1-1; no clear D. V was shortened by 3 bases and J by 4 bases, with 9 bases between the two germline ends. The CDR3 loop spans 13 amino acids. CDR1 and CDR2 from the germline V gene are LNHDA and SQIVND (reference sequence). The CDR3 DNA is TGTGCCAGTAGTATGAGGAGGTCCACTGAAGCTTTCTTT. Its protein is CASSMRRSTEAFF.

The chain recombines TRBV19 with TRBJ2-1, with 8 bases lining up with TRBD1. This CDR3 region has 16 residues. The germline V gene encodes CDR1 LNHDA and CDR2 SQIVND (reference sequence). Trimming cost V 6 bases and J 2 bases; bases outside gene matches: 9. This CDR3 is CASRERTGRTYNEQFF. In nucleotides, the CDR3 is TGTGCCAGTAGAGAACGGACAGGGCGGACCTACAATGAGCAGTTCTTC.

This rearrangement joins TRBV19 to TRBJ1-1; TRBD1 might be the D (6 bases). CDR3 length: 14 residues. The V gene's germline CDR1 is LNHDA and CDR2 SQIVND (reference sequence). Trimming stripped 5 bases from V and 8 bases from J, with 18 bases between. For the CDR3, the DNA is TGTGCCAGTAGTTCCCGGGACATCGAGCCCGAAGCTTTCTTT. This encodes CASSSRDIEPEAFF.

V and J are TRBV5-4 and TRBJ1-1; D unresolved. This CDR3 has 16 residues. Germline V CDR1 and CDR2: SGHNT, YYREEE (reference sequence). Trimming took off 0 bases at V and 4 bases at J, with 16 bases between the two ends. For the CDR3, the DNA is TGTGCCAGCAGCTTGGATCCCCAAGGACGGGGCACTGAAGCTTTCTTT. This encodes CASSLDPQGRGTEAFF.

The CDR3 region is CASSPWSSNTGELFF. The CDR3 DNA sequence: TGTGCCAGCTCACCATGGTCCTCGAACACCGGGGAGCTGTTTTTT. The chain is built from TRBV18 and TRBJ2-2, with D hard to call. The CDR3 contains 15 residues. Germline assignment: CDR1 KGHSH and CDR2 LQKENI. V lost 2 bases, J lost 0 bases, and 7 bases lay in between.

The table lists this clone with a few counts. This sequence joins TRBV19 and TRBJ1-2, with TRBD1 matching over 7 bases. Germline lookup yields CDR1 LNHDA and CDR2 SQIVND (reference sequence). There are 15 residues in the CDR3. The V segment lost 4 bases and the J segment 2 bases; nucleotides outside the gene matches: 7. The CDR3 nucleotides read TGTGCCAGTAGTAGGGACAGCCTACCAAACTATGGCTACACCTTC. It translates to CASSRDSLPNYGYTF.

This chain links TRBV28 with TRBJ2-1; D not certain. Germline CDR1 is MDHEN and CDR2 is SYDVKM. V lost 5 bases, J lost 4 bases, and 12 bases lay in between. CDR3 size: 14 residues. The CDR3 is CASSPPAAYNEQFF. CDR3 coding DNA: TGTGCCAGCAGTCCCCCCGCGGCATACAATGAGCAGTTCTTC.

With respect to this clone: The same CDR3 is also encoded by other DNA sequences in this sample. CDR3 in amino acids: CASSFTGENTIYF. CDR3 nucleotide sequence: TGTGCCAGCAGCTTTACAGGGGAGAACACCATATATTTT. The chain combines TRBV5-4 with TRBJ1-3, with 7 bases aligning to TRBD1. The V gene's germline CDR1 is SGHNT and CDR2 YYREEE (reference sequence). V shed 2 bases, J shed 7 bases, and the junction held 3 bases outside the gene matches. The CDR3 is made up of 13 amino acids.

The V call is TRBV4-2, the J call TRBJ1-1, with no clear D. CDR1 is LGHNA and CDR2 is YNFKEQ in the germline V gene. The CDR3 has 15 amino acids. Trimming took 0 bases from V and 4 from J, leaving 12 bases between them. CDR3 sequence: CASSQEVQGSTEAFF. CDR3 bases: TGTGCCAGCAGCCAAGAGGTTCAAGGAAGCACTGAAGCTTTCTTT.

The chain couples TRBV7-8 to TRBJ2-7; no definite D call. The CDR3 runs to 14 residues. Between the trimmed V and J ends, which lost 2 bases and 7 bases, there was a span of 15 bases. Germline V CDR1 and CDR2: SGHVS, FQNEAQ. CDR3 region: CASSLFRRPEEQYF. The DNA of the CDR3 is TGTGCCAGCAGCTTATTTCGGAGACCCGAGGAGCAGTACTTC.

V is TRBV5-1 and J is TRBJ2-7; a weak D match, TRBD1 (5 bases). Germline-derived CDR1 and CDR2 are SGHRS and YFSETQ. There are 15 residues in the CDR3. V lost 0 bases and J 0 bases, leaving 10 bases between the germline ends. CDR3 coding DNA: TGCGCCAGCAGCTTGGTTCCAGGGTTCTCCTACGAGCAGTACTTC. Its translation is CASSLVPGFSYEQYF.

The CDR3: CASAPGVLDTQYF. DNA of the CDR3: TGCGCCAGCGCCCCAGGGGTTTTAGATACGCAGTATTTT. The genes are TRBV5-1 and TRBJ2-3; perhaps TRBD1 as D (6 bases). V lost 7 bases and J lost 5, with 14 bases in between. The CDR3 is 13 amino acids. Germline V gives CDR1 SGHRS, CDR2 YFSETQ.

The V gene is TRBV2, the J gene TRBJ2-5, with 7 positions matching TRBD2. The J call is doubtful: the DNA matches TRBJ2-7 better. CDR3 size: 14 residues. From germline, CDR1 is SNHLY and CDR2 FYNNEI. CDR3 sequence reads: CASTPGGSYYEQYF. The CDR3 bases are TGTGCCAGCACTCCGGGAGGCAGCTACTACGAGCAGTACTTC.

This clone has more than one count but fewer than ten. The rearrangement links TRBV28 to TRBJ1-5; a weak D match, TRBD1 (5 bases). This CDR3 spans 15 amino acids. CDR1 MDHEN and CDR2 SYDVKM come from the germline V gene. Trimming removed 4 bases at V and 7 bases at J, with 17 bases between. CDR3 sequence reads: CASSYVAGPPQPQHF. For the CDR3, the DNA is TGTGCCAGCAGTTATGTTGCAGGGCCCCCGCAGCCCCAGCATTTT.

CDR3 coding DNA: TGTGCCAGCAGCTTGACACATTCAACTAATGAAAAACTGTTTTTT. This translates into CASSLTHSTNEKLFF. The rearrangement joins TRBV7-8 to TRBJ1-4, with unresolved D. The germline CDR1 and CDR2 sequences are SGHVS and FQNEAQ. V lost 3 bases and J 0 bases, leaving 8 bases between the germline ends. The CDR3 consists of 15 residues.

V is TRBV11-3 and J is TRBJ2-1; D gene unclear. The germline V gene encodes CDR1 SGHNT and CDR2 YENEEA. The CDR3 is 14 amino acids. Trimming cost V 7 bases and J 5 bases, with 15 bases left between them. In DNA, the CDR3 is TGTGCCAGCACTCTCGGGCGAGAGGACAATGAGCAGTTCTTC. Its translation is CASTLGREDNEQFF.

The gene calls are TRBV9 and TRBJ1-1, with D maybe TRBD1 (5 bases). This CDR3 spans 14 amino acids. Germline CDR1 reads SGDLS; CDR2 reads YYNGEE. Trimming took 4 bases from V and 3 from J, leaving 13 bases between them. The CDR3 is CASSPSVRDTEAFF. The CDR3 bases are TGTGCCAGCAGCCCCAGCGTCAGGGACACTGAAGCTTTCTTT.

The chain has TRBV2 and TRBJ1-2; the D gene is possibly TRBD1 (5 bases). Germline V gene lookup returns CDR1 SNHLY and CDR2 FYNNEI. CDR3 length equals 13 residues. Trimming left V 5 bases short and J 4 bases short, with 11 bases between. The CDR3 protein is CASSNIRGYGYTF. The CDR3 coding sequence is TGTGCCAGCAGTAATATAAGGGGCTATGGCTACACCTTC.

The chain couples TRBV5-1 to TRBJ1-1, with 9 positions matching TRBD1. V trimming: 4 bases; J trimming: 0 bases; junction bases outside the gene matches: 4. There are 15 residues in the CDR3. Germline V gives CDR1 SGHRS, CDR2 YFSETQ. CDR3 loop: CASSRGQGLNTEAFF. CDR3 nucleotide sequence: TGCGCCAGCAGCAGAGGACAGGGGTTGAACACTGAAGCTTTCTTT.

The rearrangement links TRBV4-1 to TRBJ2-3; a weak D match, TRBD2 (6 bases). The V gene's germline CDR1 is MGHRA and CDR2 YSYEKL. Trimming took off 2 bases at V and 2 bases at J, with 14 bases between the two ends. The CDR3 extends over 16 amino acids. The CDR3 sequence is CASSQILAPLTDTQYF. CDR3 sequence (DNA): TGCGCCAGCAGCCAAATACTAGCTCCCCTCACAGATACGCAGTATTTT.

This chain joins TRBV9 and TRBJ2-5; D perhaps matches TRBD1 (6 bases). CDR1 and CDR2 (germline): SGDLS, YYNGEE. The V and J ends lost 3 bases and 5 bases respectively, with 14 bases between them. The CDR3 runs 14 residues. CDR3 coding DNA: TGTGCCAGCAGCGAAGACAGGCGGAGCGAGACCCAGTACTTC. Protein: CASSEDRRSETQYF.